Below are 28 T cell receptor beta chains sequenced from a single sample in a study of control samples from healthy donors and cancer patients. The table came from immunoSEQ multiplex PCR; TCRdb's copy has only in-frame clones and leaves some out. The sample lists 150,000 to 200,000 clones; around 93% were seen once. The sample comprised blood. These receptors were collected from a man aged 18 to 30 in good health.

The chain combines TRBV7-3 with TRBJ2-7, with 8 positions matching TRBD2. Trimming removed 4 bases from V and 7 bases from J; junction bases left unmatched: 15. The CDR3 has 16 residues. Per the germline V gene, CDR1 is SGHTA and CDR2 is FQGTGA. CDR3 nucleotides: TGTGCCAGCAGCTCCCGAGGGCGGGGGGACTCTATAGAGCAGTACTTC. It yields the protein CASSSRGRGDSIEQYF.

The CDR3 spells CASSSGQLYNEQFF. The CDR3 DNA follows: TGCGCCAGCAGCTCTGGACAGTTATACAATGAGCAGTTCTTC. The V gene is TRBV5-1, the J gene TRBJ2-1, with a possible D match to TRBD1 (6 bases). The CDR3 contains 14 residues. Germline CDR1 is SGHRS and CDR2 is YFSETQ. V shed 3 bases and J shed 4 bases, with 11 bases lying between them.

This chain uses TRBV6-5 with TRBJ2-5, with 11 bases fitting TRBD2. V gave up 7 bases and J gave up 4 bases; unmatched junction bases: 8. The CDR3 contains 15 residues. Germline values: CDR1 MNHEY, CDR2 SVGAGI. CDR3 region: CASTRLAGSPETQYF. Here the CDR3 DNA reads TGTGCCAGCACTAGACTAGCGGGGAGCCCAGAGACCCAGTACTTC.

This clone was recorded once. The V call is TRBV12-3 or TRBV12-4, the J call TRBJ2-3; TRBD1 might be the D (6 bases). The CDR3 runs to 12 residues. Trimming left V 5 bases short and J 10 bases short, with 13 bases between. The CDR3 loop reads CASSRTGLSQYF. The CDR3 coding sequence is TGTGCCAGCAGTCGTACAGGGCTCTCGCAGTATTTT.

The chain carries TRBV20-1 and TRBJ1-1, with 8 nucleotides matching TRBD1. This CDR3 comprises 13 residues. V dropped 3 bases and J dropped 5; count of bases not matched to a gene: 5. Per germline, CDR1 DFQATT and CDR2 SNEGSKA (reference sequence). DNA of the CDR3: TGCAGTGCTAGTAACAGGGACAGGACTGAAGCTTTCTTT. Encoded protein: CSASNRDRTEAFF.

V is TRBV24-1 and J is TRBJ2-3; D unclear. The CDR3 is 13 amino acids. Looked up from germline, CDR1 is KGHDR and CDR2 is SFDVKD. Trimming removed 1 base from V and 7 bases from J, with 8 bases in between. The CDR3 spells CATSDFRVHTQYF. The CDR3 DNA reads TGTGCCACCAGTGATTTCAGAGTACATACGCAGTATTTT.

The chain is built from TRBV6-5 and TRBJ2-1; 7 bases map to TRBD2. V lost 0 bases and J lost 10; bases outside the gene matches: 3. The length of the CDR3 is 13 residues. From germline, CDR1 is MNHEY and CDR2 SVGAGI. In DNA, the CDR3 is TGTGCCAGCAGTTACTCCTCACTAGCGGAGCAGTTCTTC. Its translation is CASSYSSLAEQFF.

This clone was recorded once. The rearrangement uses TRBV28 and TRBJ2-3; 8 bases agree with TRBD1. Trimming removed 7 bases from V and 4 bases from J; junction bases left unmatched: 10. This CDR3 has 15 amino acids. Germline V lookup: CDR1 MDHEN, CDR2 SYDVKM. In DNA, the CDR3 is TGTGCCAGCACCGTGGACAGGGTGTTCCCAGATACGCAGTATTTT. Its translation: CASTVDRVFPDTQYF.

The chain's CDR3 is CASSPRLPNEQFF. CDR3 sequence (DNA): TGTGCCAGCAGCCCGAGACTCCCCAATGAGCAGTTCTTC. The gene calls are TRBV12-3 or TRBV12-4 and TRBJ2-1, with D hard to call. V lost 6 bases and J lost 6, with 12 bases in between. This CDR3 has 13 amino acids.

The chain links TRBV6-1 to TRBJ2-5; 13 positions match TRBD2. J lost 7 bases, V lost 3 bases, and 11 bases had no gene match. CDR1 is MNHNS and CDR2 is SASEGT in the germline V gene. The CDR3 is 17 amino acids. This chain's CDR3 is CASSERTSGGAGVTQYF. DNA for the CDR3: TGTGCCAGCAGTGAGAGAACTAGCGGGGGGGCCGGAGTGACCCAGTACTTC.

The table lists this clone with a few counts. The chain joins TRBV3-1 (or the pseudogene TRBV3-2) to TRBJ1-5, with D hard to call. The CDR3 extends over 14 amino acids. Trimming removed 1 base at V and 1 base at J, with 5 bases between. Germline V gives CDR1 LGHDT, CDR2 YNNKEL (reference sequence). CDR3 amino acids: CASSQGRSNQPQHF. CDR3 nucleotide sequence: TGTGCCAGCAGCCAAGGGAGAAGCAATCAGCCCCAGCATTTT.

The chain couples TRBV24-1 to TRBJ1-4; D might be TRBD1 (6 bases). Per germline, CDR1 KGHDR and CDR2 SFDVKD. V was cut by 3 bases and J by 5 bases, with 12 bases left in between. The CDR3 contains 15 residues. The CDR3 DNA reads TGTGCCACCAGTGATGGGCAGGGGAGAAATGAAAAACTGTTTTTT. Its translation: CATSDGQGRNEKLFF.

V is TRBV20-1 and J is TRBJ2-1; D may be TRBD1 or TRBD2 (5 bases each). The V gene's germline CDR1 is DFQATT and CDR2 SNEGSKA (reference sequence). This CDR3 has 11 amino acids. The germline V and J ends were trimmed by 6 bases and 11 bases, with 14 bases remaining between them. The CDR3: CSATPGTQQFF. The CDR3 DNA reads TGCAGTGCCACACCCGGGACCCAGCAGTTCTTC.

The chain joins TRBV6-2 or TRBV6-3 to TRBJ2-3; 9 nucleotides align to TRBD2. There are 17 residues in the CDR3. V was clipped by 2 bases and J by 1 base; unmatched bases: 7. Germline CDR1 is MNHEY and CDR2 is SVGEGT. CDR3 nucleotide sequence: TGTGCCAGCAGTTACATAAGGGTAGCGGGGGGCACAGATACGCAGTATTTT. Its translation is CASSYIRVAGGTDTQYF.

The rearrangement joins TRBV21-1 to TRBJ1-4; the table's D call, TRBD1, has no DNA check behind it. TRBV21-1 is shown as a pseudogene. This CDR3 has 17 residues. The CDR3 protein is CASSKKRVRQGGEKLFF. The CDR3 DNA sequence: TGTGCCAGCAGCAAAAAGAGGGTTCGACAGGGGGGAGAAAAACTGTTTTTT.

This chain joins TRBV10-3 and TRBJ2-7; perhaps TRBD1 as D (6 bases). Germline CDR1 ENHRY, CDR2 SYGVKD. The CDR3 is 13 residues long. V lost 6 bases and J lost 2, with 11 bases in between. CDR3 region: CAIRETGPYEQYF. The CDR3 nucleotides read TGTGCCATCAGGGAGACAGGTCCCTACGAGCAGTACTTC.

This clone has just one count. The chain has TRBV18 and TRBJ2-6; 11 nucleotides align to TRBD1. This CDR3 spans 17 amino acids. V trimming: 5 bases; J trimming: 1 base; junction bases outside the gene matches: 4. Germline lookup yields CDR1 KGHSH and CDR2 LQKENI. Written as DNA, the CDR3 is TGTGCCAGCTCAGAAGGGACAGGGGGGTCTGGGGCCAACGTCCTGACTTTC. Its translation is CASSEGTGGSGANVLTF.

V usage is TRBV6-6 and J usage is TRBJ2-7; the D gene is possibly TRBD1 (6 bases). This CDR3 is 15 amino acids long. Germline CDR1 and CDR2: MNHNY and SVGAGI (reference sequence). Trimming removed 3 bases from V and 4 bases from J, with 16 bases in between. In DNA form, the CDR3 reads TGTGCCAGCAGTTATCCACAGGGATTAGGTTACGAGCAGTACTTC. It specifies CASSYPQGLGYEQYF.

This chain joins TRBV28 and TRBJ2-1, with TRBD1 identical over 7 bases. The CDR3 is 14 residues long. V was pared by 2 bases and J by 7 bases, with 5 bases of the junction left unmatched. Per the germline V gene, CDR1 is MDHEN and CDR2 is SYDVKM. The CDR3 protein is CASSLKTGWNEQFF. CDR3 nucleotides: TGTGCCAGCAGTTTAAAGACAGGGTGGAATGAGCAGTTCTTC.

The CDR3 here is CASSRSTGTGVVTDTQYF. CDR3 DNA sequence: TGTGCCAGTAGTCGTTCTACCGGGACAGGGGTTGTGACAGATACGCAGTATTTT. The chain has TRBV19 and TRBJ2-3, with 10 bases fitting TRBD1. The CDR3 runs 18 residues. CDR1 and CDR2 (germline): LNHDA, SQIVND (reference sequence). The J segment lost 3 bases and the V segment lost 5 bases, leaving 14 bases of the junction unmatched.

V is TRBV5-1 and J is TRBJ2-7, with TRBD1 as a possible D gene (6 bases). Germline-derived CDR1 and CDR2 are SGHRS and YFSETQ. The CDR3 extends over 15 amino acids. V lost 0 bases and J 5 bases, leaving 15 bases between the germline ends. CDR3 nucleotide sequence: TGCGCCAGCAGCTTGGTTGCAGGGGCATCGGACGAGCAGTACTTC. It is translated as CASSLVAGASDEQYF.

The genes are TRBV18 and TRBJ2-2; the D gene is possibly TRBD1 (6 bases). The CDR3 consists of 15 residues. Germline CDR1 reads KGHSH; CDR2 reads LQKENI. Trimming removed 3 bases at V and 1 base at J, with 9 bases between. CDR3 nucleotides: TGTGCCAGCTCACCGTTACAGGGGAACACCGGGGAGCTGTTTTTT. Amino acids: CASSPLQGNTGELFF.

The V call is TRBV10-3, the J call TRBJ1-4, with D possibly being TRBD1 (6 bases). The V gene lost 9 bases and the J gene lost 8 bases, with 19 bases spanning the gap. Germline values: CDR1 ENHRY, CDR2 SYGVKD. This CDR3 region has 14 residues. CDR3 sequence: CAIGSTGGSEKLFF. For the CDR3, the DNA is TGTGCCATTGGGTCGACAGGTGGTAGCGAAAAACTGTTTTTT.

The chain couples TRBV12-5 to TRBJ1-6; no firm D call. Trimming cost V 1 base and J 7 bases, with 5 bases left between them. This CDR3 spans 13 amino acids. CDR1 and CDR2 (germline): LGHNT, FRNRAP. CDR3 region: CASGLGGNSPLHF. The CDR3, as DNA: TGTGCTAGTGGTTTGGGAGGGAATTCACCCCTCCACTTT.

The V call is TRBV28, the J call TRBJ1-1; 7 nucleotides match TRBD1. CDR1 and CDR2 (germline): MDHEN, SYDVKM. Trimming took 7 bases from V and 0 from J; bases not matched to a gene: 8. The CDR3 has 15 amino acids. Written as DNA, the CDR3 is TGTGCCAGCATGGTAGGGGGCGCGATGAACACTGAAGCTTTCTTT. Translating it yields CASMVGGAMNTEAFF.

The V call is TRBV7-6, the J call TRBJ2-6; D may be TRBD1 or TRBD2 (5 bases each). V shed 5 bases and J shed 0 bases, with 11 bases lying between them. In germline, CDR1 is SGHVS, CDR2 FNYEAQ. This CDR3 has 16 residues. The CDR3 DNA reads TGTGCCAGCAGCCCCGGGACCAACTCTGGGGCCAACGTCCTGACTTTC. It is translated as CASSPGTNSGANVLTF. The full variable domain, its missing parts supplied by reference TRBV7-6 and TRBJ2-6, is GAGVSQSPRYKVTKRGQDVALRCDPISGHVSLYWYRQALGQGPEFLTYFNYEAQQDKSGLPNDRFSAERPEGSISTLTIQRTEQRDSAMYRCASSPGTNSGANVLTFGAGSRLTVL.

This chain links TRBV9 with TRBJ2-3, with a weak D call TRBD1 (5 bases). V was trimmed by 0 bases and J by 5 bases, leaving 13 bases between them. The germline gives CDR1 SGDLS, CDR2 YYNGEE. The CDR3 loop spans 15 amino acids. The CDR3 protein is CASSVETGRLDTQYF. CDR3 in DNA: TGTGCCAGCAGCGTAGAAACAGGTCGTCTAGATACGCAGTATTTT.

The rearrangement links TRBV19 to TRBJ2-7, with 7 bases aligning to TRBD2. The J segment lost 7 bases and the V segment lost 5 bases, leaving 17 bases of the junction unmatched. The CDR3 loop spans 16 amino acids. Germline-derived CDR1 and CDR2 are LNHDA and SQIVND (reference sequence). Written as DNA, the CDR3 is TGTGCCAGTAGTCCTGAGTTAGGACTAGGGACGAGGGAGCAGTACTTC. Translating it yields CASSPELGLGTREQYF. Using reference TRBV19 and TRBJ2-7 for the parts outside the CDR3, the full variable domain is DGGITQSPKYLFRKEGQNVTLSCEQNLNHDAMYWYRQDPGQGLRLIYYSQIVNDFQKGDIAEGYSVSREKKESFPLTVTSAQKNPTAFYLCASSPELGLGTREQYFGPGTRLTVT.